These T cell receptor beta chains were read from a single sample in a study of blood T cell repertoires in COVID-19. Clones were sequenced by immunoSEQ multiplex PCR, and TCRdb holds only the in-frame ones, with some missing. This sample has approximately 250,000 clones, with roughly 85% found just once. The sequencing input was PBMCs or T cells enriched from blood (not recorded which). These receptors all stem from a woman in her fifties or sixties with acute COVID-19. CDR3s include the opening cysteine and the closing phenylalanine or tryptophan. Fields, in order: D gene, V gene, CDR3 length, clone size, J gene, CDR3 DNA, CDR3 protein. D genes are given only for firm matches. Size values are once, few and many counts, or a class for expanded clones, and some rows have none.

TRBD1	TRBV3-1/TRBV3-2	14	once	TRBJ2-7	TGTGCCAGCAGCCAAGGCCAGGGGGCAAGGGAGCAGTACTTC	CASSQGQGAREQYF
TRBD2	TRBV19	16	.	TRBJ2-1	TGTGCCAGTAGTCAAGCGGGGGGGGCCAATTACAATGAGCAGTTCTTC	CASSQAGGANYNEQFF
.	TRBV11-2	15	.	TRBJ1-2	TGTGCCAGCAGCTCTACCGGGACATCTTTCTATGGCTACACCTTC	CASSSTGTSFYGYTF
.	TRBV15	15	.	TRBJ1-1	TGTGCCACCAGCAGAGAATACAGGAGGGACACTGAAGCTTTCTTT	CATSREYRRDTEAFF
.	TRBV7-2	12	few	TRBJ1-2	TGTGCCAGCAGCTTAGTCCGGGATGGCTACACCTTC	CASSLVRDGYTF
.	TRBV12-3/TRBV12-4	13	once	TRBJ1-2	TGTGCCAGCAGTTTAGGGGGGCGAGGTGGCTACACCTTC	CASSLGGRGGYTF
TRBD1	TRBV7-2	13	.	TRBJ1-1	TGTGCCAGCAGCTTAGGCGGGACAGGAGAAGCTTTCTTT	CASSLGGTGEAFF
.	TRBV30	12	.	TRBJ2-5	TGTGCCTGGAGTGGGCAGAAGGAGACCCAGTACTTC	CAWSGQKETQYF
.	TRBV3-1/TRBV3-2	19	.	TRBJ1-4	TGTGCCAGCAGCCAAGATCGCTGGGGGACACAAAAGCCGGGTGAAAAACTGTTTTTT	CASSQDRWGTQKPGEKLFF
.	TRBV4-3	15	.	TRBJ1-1	TGCGCCAGCAGCCACGACCCGGGTTTGAACACTGAAGCTTTCTTT	CASSHDPGLNTEAFF
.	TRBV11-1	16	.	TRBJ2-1	TGTGCCAGCAGCCCGAAGGGAGCTAACTCCTACAATGAGCAGTTCTTC	CASSPKGANSYNEQFF
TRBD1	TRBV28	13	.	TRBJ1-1	TGTGCCAGCAGTCGACAGGGGGTGGCGGAAGCTTTCTTT	CASSRQGVAEAFF
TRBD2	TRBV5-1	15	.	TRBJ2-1	TGCGCCAGCAGCCCTCTAGCGGGGGGGCCAGGGGAGCAGTTCTTC	CASSPLAGGPGEQFF
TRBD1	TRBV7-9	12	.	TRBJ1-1	TGTGCCAGCGGAGACAGGGTAACTGAAGCTTTCTTT	CASGDRVTEAFF
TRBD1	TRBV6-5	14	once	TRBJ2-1	TGTGCCAGCAGTCCCGGACAGGGATACAATGAGCAGTTCTTC	CASSPGQGYNEQFF
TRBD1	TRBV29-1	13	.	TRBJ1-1	TGCAGCGTTGGTCAGGGGGCTGAAACTGAAGCTTTCTTT	CSVGQGAETEAFF
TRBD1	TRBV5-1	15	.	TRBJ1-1	TGCGCCAGCAACCCGACAGGGCGTGAGAACACTGAAGCTTTCTTT	CASNPTGRENTEAFF
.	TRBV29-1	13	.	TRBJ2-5	TGCAGCGTTGAAGTAGCCCAGGGGGAGACCCAGTACTTC	CSVEVAQGETQYF
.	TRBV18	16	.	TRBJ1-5	TGTGCCAGCTCACCACCGGGAGGGGGTTCGAATCAGCCCCAGCATTTT	CASSPPGGGSNQPQHF
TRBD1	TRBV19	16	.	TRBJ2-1	TGTGCCAGTAGTATCGACGGGACAGGTTATCGGAATGAGCAGTTCTTC	CASSIDGTGYRNEQFF
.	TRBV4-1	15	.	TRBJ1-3	TGCGCCAGCAGCCAAGAGGCGCTCCCAAGGGGCACCATATATTTT	CASSQEALPRGTIYF
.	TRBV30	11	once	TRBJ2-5	TGTGCCTGGAGTGTCAAAGAGACCCAGTACTTC	CAWSVKETQYF
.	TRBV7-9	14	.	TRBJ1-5	TGTGCCAGCAGCCGCGCGGGGTCCAATCAGCCCCAGCATTTT	CASSRAGSNQPQHF
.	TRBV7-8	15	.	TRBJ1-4	TGTGCCAGCAGCTGGACGGGACAACCTAATGAAAAACTGTTTTTT	CASSWTGQPNEKLFF
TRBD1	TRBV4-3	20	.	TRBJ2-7	TGCGCCAGCAGCCAAGGTGCAAAGAGTTCGCCAGGGGGAAGGGCCTACGAGCAGTACTTC	CASSQGAKSSPGGRAYEQYF
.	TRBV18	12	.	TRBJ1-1	TGTGCCCTAGGAGGGGCGAACACTGAAGCTTTCTTT	CALGGANTEAFF
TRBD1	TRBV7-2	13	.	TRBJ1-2	TGTGCCAGCAGCGGACAGGGGGCAAAGGGCTACACCTTC	CASSGQGAKGYTF
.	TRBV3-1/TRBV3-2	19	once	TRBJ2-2	TGTGCCAGCAGCCAAGGTCAGATCGTAAGGTTCAGGGACACCGGGGAGCTGTTTTTT	CASSQGQIVRFRDTGELFF
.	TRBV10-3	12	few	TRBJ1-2	TGTGCCATCAGTGAGTCAGCGGGCGGCTACACCTTC	CAISESAGGYTF
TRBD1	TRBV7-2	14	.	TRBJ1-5	TGTGCCAGCAGCTTTGGACAGGACCCACAGCCCCAGCATTTT	CASSFGQDPQPQHF
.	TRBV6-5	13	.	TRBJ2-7	TGTGCCGCCCGGAGAGGGAGCTCCTACGAGCAGTACTTC	CAARRGSSYEQYF
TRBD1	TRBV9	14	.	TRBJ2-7	TGTGCCAGCAGCGTCGGGACAGGGGTCTACGAGCAGTACTTC	CASSVGTGVYEQYF
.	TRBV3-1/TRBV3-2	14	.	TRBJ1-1	TGTGCCAGCAGCAAATCCATTATGAGAACTGAAGCTTTCTTT	CASSKSIMRTEAFF
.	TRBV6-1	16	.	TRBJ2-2	TGTGCCAGCAGTGAACTGCTGGCAGGGGTTGACGGGGAGCTGTTTTTT	CASSELLAGVDGELFF
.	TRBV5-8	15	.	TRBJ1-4	TGTGCCAGCAGCTATGCGAACCGGGGAGATGAAAAACTGTTTTTT	CASSYANRGDEKLFF
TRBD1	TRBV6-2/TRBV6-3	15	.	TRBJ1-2	TGTGCCAGCAGCCCCGGGACAGGGGGTTCCTATGGCTACACCTTC	CASSPGTGGSYGYTF
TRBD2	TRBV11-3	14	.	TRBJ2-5	TGTGCCAGCAGCCCGGGACTATCTGGGGAGACCCAGTACTTC	CASSPGLSGETQYF
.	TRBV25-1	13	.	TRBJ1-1	TGTGCCAGCAACGGACACCTTAACACTGAAGCTTTCTTT	CASNGHLNTEAFF
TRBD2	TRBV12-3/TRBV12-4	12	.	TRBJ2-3	TGTGCCAGCAGCGGGGGGGCTGATACGCAGTATTTT	CASSGGADTQYF
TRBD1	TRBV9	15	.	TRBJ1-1	TGTGCCAGCAGCGTAGGGACAGGGAAGAACACTGAAGCTTTCTTT	CASSVGTGKNTEAFF
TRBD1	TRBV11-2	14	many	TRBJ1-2	TGTGCCAGCAATACTCCCGGACAGGGATATGGCTACACCTTC	CASNTPGQGYGYTF
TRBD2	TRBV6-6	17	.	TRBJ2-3	TGTGCCAGCAGTCCCGGACTAGCGGGGGGGTTCACAGATACGCAGTATTTT	CASSPGLAGGFTDTQYF
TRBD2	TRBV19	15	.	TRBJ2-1	TGTGCCAGTACCGATAGCGGGGGGGCCTACAATGAGCAGTTCTTC	CASTDSGGAYNEQFF
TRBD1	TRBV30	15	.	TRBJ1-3	TGTGCCTGGAGAGACAGGGGTTACTCTGGAAACACCATATATTTT	CAWRDRGYSGNTIYF
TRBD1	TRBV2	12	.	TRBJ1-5	TGTGCCAGCAGCATACAGGGGTGGGCCCAGCATTTT	CASSIQGWAQHF
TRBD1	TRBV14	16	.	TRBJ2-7	TGTGCCAGCTCCTCTAGGGCGGGGACAGGCGCCTACGAGCAGTACTTC	CASSSRAGTGAYEQYF
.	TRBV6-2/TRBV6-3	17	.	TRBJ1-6	TGTGCCAGCAGTTACCGCCCGCAGGCAAGGAATAATTCACCCCTCCACTTT	CASSYRPQARNNSPLHF
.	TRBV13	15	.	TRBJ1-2	TGTGCCAGCAGCTTAGATCGGGGAGTCGGCTATGGCTACACCTTC	CASSLDRGVGYGYTF
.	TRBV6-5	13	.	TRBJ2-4	TGTGCCAGCCGGGATCTAGCCAAAAACATTCAGTACTTC	CASRDLAKNIQYF
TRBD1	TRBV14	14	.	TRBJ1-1	TGTGCCAGCGGAGACAGGGTCTCAAACACTGAAGCTTTCTTT	CASGDRVSNTEAFF
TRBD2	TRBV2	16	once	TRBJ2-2	TGTGCCAGCAGTACAACTAGCGGGGGGGCCGGCGGGGAGCTGTTTTTT	CASSTTSGGAGGELFF
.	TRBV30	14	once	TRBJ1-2	TGTGCCGGCACTTCTCAACAGGGTCTTATGGGCTACACCTTC	CAGTSQQGLMGYTF
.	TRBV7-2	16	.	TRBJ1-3	TGTGCCAGCAGCTCCTCTCGAGTCGGCTCTGGAAACACCATATATTTT	CASSSSRVGSGNTIYF
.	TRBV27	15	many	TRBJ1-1	TGTGCCAGCAGTTTAGGCGCAGGGTTGAACACTGAAGCTTTCTTT	CASSLGAGLNTEAFF
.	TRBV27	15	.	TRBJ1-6	TGTGCCAGCAGTTTATCGTCGGGTTTTAATTCACCCCTCCACTTT	CASSLSSGFNSPLHF
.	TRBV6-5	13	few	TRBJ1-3	TGTGCCAGCAGTCACTACATTGGAAACACCATATATTTT	CASSHYIGNTIYF
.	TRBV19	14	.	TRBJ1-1	TGTGCCAGTAGTATTGAACACCTGAACACTGAAGCTTTCTTT	CASSIEHLNTEAFF
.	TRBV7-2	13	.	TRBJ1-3	TGTGCCAGCAGCCCGGTTGAAAAAAACACCATATATTTT	CASSPVEKNTIYF
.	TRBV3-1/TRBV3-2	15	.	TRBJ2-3	TGTGCCAGCAGCCAGAACCAGGTGATCACAGATACGCAGTATTTT	CASSQNQVITDTQYF